The 21 T cell receptor beta chains listed next were all sequenced from one sample in a study of shared clonotypes between healthy human individuals. As defined, naive CD8 cells were CD45RO-negative and positively selected for CCR7, with terminally differentiated effector memory CD45RA+ cells excluded. Measured with immunoSEQ multiplex PCR; TCRdb has only the in-frame clones, and not every one. This sample has hundreds of thousands of clones; around 93% occur once, and the top ten carry 24%. The sample consisted of naive CD8+ T cells sorted from blood. The receptors originated from a man between 25 and 39 years old in good health.

Concerning this clone itself: Other DNA sequences from this sample encode an identical CDR3 as well. J is TRBJ2-7 and V is TRBV27; TRBD1 agrees at 8 bases. Per the germline V gene, CDR1 is MNHEY and CDR2 is SMNVEV (reference sequence). The length of the CDR3 is 15 residues. Unmatched junction bases numbered 11, after V lost 6 bases and J lost 4 bases. CDR3 amino acids: CASSLNGQGPYEQYF. The CDR3 DNA sequence: TGTGCCAGCAGCCTGAATGGACAGGGTCCTTACGAGCAGTACTTC.

Comments on this clone: Other DNA sequences within the sample encode an identical CDR3. The V gene is TRBV2, the J gene TRBJ2-7; TRBD2 aligns across 8 bases. Germline V CDR1 and CDR2: SNHLY, FYNNEI. This CDR3 is 13 amino acids long. Trimming removed 6 bases from V and 1 base from J; junction bases left unmatched: 2. For the CDR3, the DNA is TGTGCCAGCAGAGCGGGAGAGTCCTACGAGCAGTACTTC. Translating gives CASRAGESYEQYF. The full variable domain, rest sourced from reference TRBV2 and TRBJ2-7, is EPEVTQTPSHQVTQMGQEVILRCVPISNHLYFYWYRQILGQKVEFLVSFYNNEISEKSEIFDDQFSVERPDGSNFTLKIRSTKLEDSAMYFCASRAGESYEQYFGPGTRLTVT.

On this clone itself: One junction end disagrees with the germline gene, perhaps due to a read error. CDR3 nucleotide sequence: TGTGCCATCAGGGAGTTTTCTGGGGCCAACGTCCTGACTTTC. Its protein product is CAIREFSGANVLTF. The rearrangement uses TRBV10-3 and TRBJ2-6; D is unresolved. In germline, CDR1 is ENHRY, CDR2 SYGVKD. This CDR3 has 14 residues.

The J gene is TRBJ2-1, the V gene TRBV5-5, with D possibly TRBD1 on 6 matching bases. The CDR3 contains 14 residues. CDR1 and CDR2 (germline): SGHKS, YYEKEE (reference sequence). The V end lost 4 bases, the J end lost 8 bases, and 16 bases lay between the germline ends. This CDR3 is CASSEKQGIDEQFF. In DNA form, the CDR3 reads TGTGCCAGCAGCGAGAAACAGGGTATCGATGAGCAGTTCTTC.

The J gene is TRBJ1-2, the V gene TRBV9, with TRBD1 matching 7 bases. Germline V gives CDR1 SGDLS, CDR2 YYNGEE. This CDR3 region has 13 residues. The ends lost 4 bases at V and 3 bases at J; junction bases unmatched: 3. The CDR3 protein is CASSLGQDYGYTF. The CDR3, as DNA: TGTGCCAGCAGCCTAGGACAGGACTATGGCTACACCTTC. The full variable domain, rest sourced from reference TRBV9 and TRBJ1-2, is DSGVTQTPKHLITATGQRVTLRCSPRSGDLSVYWYQQSLDQGLQFLIQYYNGEERAKGNILERFSAQQFPDLHSELNLSSLELGDSALYFCASSLGQDYGYTFGSGTRLTVV.

This clone showed up many times. The J gene is TRBJ2-7, the V gene TRBV4-3; 10 bases are shared with TRBD2. CDR1 and CDR2 from the germline V gene are LGHNA and YSLEER. J was trimmed by 1 base and V by 3 bases; bases with no gene match: 6. The CDR3 contains 16 residues. The CDR3 protein is CASSHSLAGESYEQYF. The CDR3 DNA follows: TGCGCCAGCAGCCACTCCCTAGCGGGAGAGTCCTACGAGCAGTACTTC.

The genes are TRBV5-5 and TRBJ2-3; 9 bases are shared with TRBD2. The germline V gene encodes CDR1 SGHKS and CDR2 YYEKEE (reference sequence). V dropped 0 bases and J dropped 3; count of bases not matched to a gene: 11. The length of the CDR3 is 18 residues. The CDR3 loop is CASSLVWVAGEGTDTQYF. CDR3 DNA sequence: TGTGCCAGCAGCTTGGTCTGGGTAGCGGGAGAGGGGACAGATACGCAGTATTTT.

For this clone: Germline is not matched at one junction end, which may reflect a read error. V gene TRBV13 combines with J gene TRBJ2-7; no reliable D call. The CDR3 has 14 amino acids. Germline values: CDR1 PRHDT, CDR2 FYEKMQ (reference sequence). The CDR3 region is CASSLGVSSYEQYF. The CDR3 coding sequence is TGTGCCAGCAGCCTAGGAGTTTCCTCCTACGAGCAGTACTTC. Full variable domain (outside the CDR3, taken from reference TRBV13 and TRBJ2-7): AAGVIQSPRHLIKEKRETATLKCYPIPRHDTVYWYQQGPGQDPQFLISFYEKMQSDKGSIPDRFSAQQFSDYHSELNMSSLELGDSALYFCASSLGVSSYEQYFGPGTRLTVT.

Only one count was recorded for this clone. The rearrangement links TRBV19 to TRBJ2-7; D is perhaps TRBD1 (6 bases). The CDR3 has 14 amino acids. The V end was cut by 3 bases, the J end by 1 base, with 10 bases between. The germline gives CDR1 LNHDA, CDR2 SQIVND (reference sequence). The CDR3 coding sequence is TGTGCCAGTAGTATTGGCAGGGGTTCCTACGAGCAGTACTTC. Translation: CASSIGRGSYEQYF.

This chain connects TRBV4-1 to TRBJ1-1; D is unresolved. Germline V gene sequence: CDR1 MGHRA, CDR2 YSYEKL. The CDR3 spans 14 residues. V was pared by 4 bases and J by 1 base, with 10 bases between. The CDR3 loop reads CASSPDGANTEAFF. In nucleotides, the CDR3 is TGCGCCAGCAGCCCGGACGGAGCGAACACTGAAGCTTTCTTT.

The V call is TRBV15, the J call TRBJ2-3, with D possibly TRBD2 on 6 matching bases. This CDR3 is built from 14 residues. In germline, CDR1 is LNHNV, CDR2 YYDKDF (reference sequence). Between the trimmed V and J ends, which lost 8 bases and 3 bases, there was a span of 15 bases. The CDR3 sequence: CATGGITATDTQYF. The CDR3 DNA reads TGTGCCACCGGAGGGATCACGGCAACAGATACGCAGTATTTT. Drawing the rest from reference TRBV15 and TRBJ2-3, the complete variable domain is DAMVIQNPRYQVTQFGKPVTLSCSQTLNHNVMYWYQQKSSQAPKLLFHYYDKDFNNEADTPDNFQSRRPNTSFCFLDIRSPGLGDTAMYLCATGGITATDTQYFGPGTRLTVL.

The CDR3 DNA is TGTGCCAGCCAGAGGCCGGGGGGCTTAGCTTTCTTT. Protein sequence: CASQRPGGLAFF. The V call is TRBV27, the J call TRBJ1-1; a weak D match, TRBD1 (6 bases). V was shortened by 8 bases and J by 10 bases, with 17 bases between the two germline ends. There are 12 residues in the CDR3. The germline V gene has CDR1 MNHEY and CDR2 SMNVEV (reference sequence).

In DNA, the CDR3 is TGCGCCAGCAGCCGCCCCACGGCTAGCGGGGTCGCGAACACCGGGGAGCTGTTTTTT. This gives the protein CASSRPTASGVANTGELFF. The chain has TRBV4-3 and TRBJ2-2; 9 positions agree with TRBD2. The V segment lost 4 bases and the J segment 0 bases; nucleotides outside the gene matches: 12. The CDR3 consists of 19 residues. Germline V gene lookup returns CDR1 LGHNA and CDR2 YSLEER.

This chain joins TRBV27 and TRBJ1-5, with D perhaps matching TRBD1 (6 bases). This CDR3 is built from 15 residues. Looked up from germline, CDR1 is MNHEY and CDR2 is SMNVEV (reference sequence). V shed 6 bases and J shed 7 bases, with 19 bases lying between them. The CDR3 here is CASSKNRDGWQPQHF. For the CDR3, the DNA is TGTGCCAGCAGCAAAAACAGGGATGGGTGGCAGCCCCAGCATTTT.

For this clone: The sample has other DNA sequences that encode this CDR3 too. The chain joins TRBV27 to TRBJ2-1; 8 nucleotides align to TRBD2. Germline loops: CDR1 MNHEY, CDR2 SMNVEV (reference sequence). CDR3 size: 14 residues. V trimming: 8 bases; J trimming: 4 bases; junction bases outside the gene matches: 7. The CDR3 nucleotides are TGTGCCAGCTCTTCGGGAGGGACTTACAATGAGCAGTTCTTC. Amino acid sequence: CASSSGGTYNEQFF.

In its sample, this clone was seen once. The chain's CDR3 is CASSLKGSGANVLTF. Written as DNA, the CDR3 is TGTGCCAGCAGTTTAAAGGGCTCTGGGGCCAACGTCCTGACTTTC. The chain couples TRBV27 to TRBJ2-6; no firm D call. The CDR3 length is 15 residues. V lost 2 bases to trimming and J lost 0 bases, with 5 bases between them. Per germline, CDR1 MNHEY and CDR2 SMNVEV (reference sequence).

This clone showed up just once. The same CDR3 also results from other DNA sequences found in this sample. The gene calls are TRBV27 and TRBJ1-2; TRBD1 matches at 8 bases. The CDR3 is made up of 15 amino acids. Germline loops: CDR1 MNHEY, CDR2 SMNVEV (reference sequence). Trimming took 5 bases from V and 2 from J; bases not matched to a gene: 7. The CDR3 DNA is TGTGCCAGCAGTCCTCAGGGGGCTGTCAACTATGGCTACACCTTC. It codes for CASSPQGAVNYGYTF.

This clone was observed once. The J gene is TRBJ2-1, the V gene TRBV29-1; a possible D gene is TRBD1 (5 bases). V dropped 2 bases and J dropped 5 bases, with 10 bases sitting between them. The CDR3 loop spans 13 amino acids. Germline V lookup: CDR1 SQVTM, CDR2 ANQGSEA. CDR3 bases: TGCAGCGTTGAATCAAGACAGCACAATGAGCAGTTCTTC. This gives the protein CSVESRQHNEQFF.

This chain joins TRBV6-4 and TRBJ2-2; TRBD2 matches at 7 bases. Germline CDR1 reads MRHNA; CDR2 reads SNTAGT. With 0 bases clipped from V and 5 bases from J, the junction kept 6 bases outside the gene matches. This CDR3 has 16 amino acids. This CDR3 is CASSDSAGVGTGELFF. DNA of the CDR3: TGTGCCAGCAGTGACTCCGCGGGAGTGGGGACCGGGGAGCTGTTTTTT.

This clone was recorded only once. CDR3 sequence (DNA): TGTGCCAGCGTTCGGACAGGGAACACCGGGGAGCTGTTTTTT. Translating gives CASVRTGNTGELFF. This chain links TRBV27 with TRBJ2-2; TRBD1 aligns across 7 bases. The V gene's germline CDR1 is MNHEY and CDR2 SMNVEV (reference sequence). The V and J ends lost 8 bases and 1 base, in that order; junction bases with no gene match: 4. The CDR3 is 14 residues long.

The chain links TRBV5-1 to TRBJ1-2; 8 positions agree with TRBD1. From germline, CDR1 is SGHRS and CDR2 YFSETQ. V shed 4 bases, J shed 3 bases, and the junction held 14 bases outside the gene matches. There are 17 residues in the CDR3. The DNA for the CDR3 is TGCGCCAGCAGCCCTGTGGTTACAGGGGGTTACGACTATGGCTACACCTTC. Its protein is CASSPVVTGGYDYGYTF.